The next 18 T cell receptor beta chains were all read from a single sample in a study of CD8+ T cells in alopecia areata. Treatment: oral pan-JAK inhibitor, 5-10 mg twice daily. In each case, RNA was isolated and then reverse transcribed into cDNA as the sequencing template. Assay: immunoSEQ multiplex PCR; the TCRdb copy retains only in-frame clones and omits some. The sample gives roughly 210,000 clones, roughly 40% of which show up once; approximately 2.4% is in the top ten. The sample was CD4+ T cells sorted from blood, taken between weeks 36 and 40, from a patient treated with tofacitinib. These TCRs come from a human donor with alopecia areata.

In DNA, the CDR3 is TGCGCCAGCAGTGAGCCTGGGTTGGAGACCCAGTACTTC. The encoded protein is CASSEPGLETQYF. The V gene is TRBV10-1, the J gene TRBJ2-5, with D unclear. V lost 2 bases, J lost 5 bases, and 9 bases lay in between. The CDR3 is 13 residues long. Germline values: CDR1 WNHNN, CDR2 SYGVQD (reference sequence).

V gene TRBV7-3 combines with J gene TRBJ2-5, with D perhaps matching TRBD1 (6 bases). Trimming removed 3 bases at V and 2 bases at J, with 10 bases between. Germline CDR1 and CDR2: SGHTA and FQGTGA. The CDR3 is made up of 14 amino acids. The CDR3 spells CASSFPDRQETQYF. The CDR3 region has the DNA TGTGCCAGCAGCTTCCCTGACAGGCAAGAGACCCAGTACTTC. Filled out from reference TRBV7-3 and TRBJ2-5, the complete variable domain reads GAGVSQTPSNKVTEKGKYVELRCDPISGHTALYWYRQSLGQGPEFLIYFQGTGAADDSGLPNDRFFAVRPEGSVSTLKIQRTERGDSAVYLCASSFPDRQETQYFGPGTRLLVL.

The rearrangement links TRBV7-2 to TRBJ2-1; D might be TRBD2 (6 bases). This CDR3 contains 14 residues. Trimming took 5 bases from V and 5 from J, leaving 13 bases between them. CDR1 and CDR2 (germline): SGHTA, FQGNSA. The DNA of the CDR3 is TGTGCCAGCAGCCCAGGACTAATGAACAATGAGCAGTTCTTC. This codes for CASSPGLMNNEQFF.

The V and J genes are TRBV7-8 and TRBJ1-2; D not resolved. The CDR3 length is 15 residues. The V gene's germline CDR1 is SGHVS and CDR2 FQNEAQ. V was clipped by 2 bases and J by 8 bases, with 18 bases between them. DNA of the CDR3: TGTGCCAGCAGCTTATTCGGGCGTTTGAATATGGGCTACACCTTC. Protein product: CASSLFGRLNMGYTF.

This clone was counted between two and nine times. In DNA, the CDR3 is TGTGCCAGTACCATTGACGGGTCCCGGAATGAAAAACTGTTTTTT. Translating gives CASTIDGSRNEKLFF. V gene TRBV19 combines with J gene TRBJ1-4; D gene ambiguous. The CDR3 extends over 15 amino acids. V was clipped by 7 bases and J by 5 bases, with 17 bases between them. Per the germline V gene, CDR1 is LNHDA and CDR2 is SQIVND (reference sequence). Full variable domain (remainder filled in from reference TRBV19 and TRBJ1-4): DGGITQSPKYLFRKEGQNVTLSCEQNLNHDAMYWYRQDPGQGLRLIYYSQIVNDFQKGDIAEGYSVSREKKESFPLTVTSAQKNPTAFYLCASTIDGSRNEKLFFGSGTQLSVL.

This clone was recorded a few times. The chain joins TRBV7-9 to TRBJ1-1; 7 nucleotides match TRBD1. This CDR3 has 12 residues. In germline, CDR1 is SEHNR, CDR2 FQNEAQ (reference sequence). V lost 5 bases and J lost 8; bases outside the gene matches: 5. CDR3 loop: CASSLRTGEAFF. In DNA, the CDR3 is TGTGCCAGCAGCCTCCGGACAGGCGAAGCTTTCTTT.

V and J are TRBV4-3 and TRBJ2-1, with D unresolved. This CDR3 is 13 amino acids long. The germline V gene has CDR1 LGHNA and CDR2 YSLEER. The germline V and J ends were trimmed by 0 bases and 9 bases, with 9 bases remaining between them. The CDR3 is CASSQEVGGEQFF. The CDR3 DNA follows: TGCGCCAGCAGCCAAGAGGTTGGTGGTGAGCAGTTCTTC.

The chain joins TRBV19 to TRBJ1-1; no definite D call. Germline values: CDR1 LNHDA, CDR2 SQIVND (reference sequence). Trimming took 2 bases from V and 1 from J, leaving 5 bases between them. The CDR3 is made up of 13 amino acids. CDR3 DNA sequence: TGTGCCAGTAGTATACCAACGAACACTGAAGCTTTCTTT. Its translation: CASSIPTNTEAFF.

The V call is TRBV2, the J call TRBJ2-3; D is undetermined. This CDR3 has 13 amino acids. Per the germline V gene, CDR1 is SNHLY and CDR2 is FYNNEI. V was pared by 6 bases and J by 0 bases, with 7 bases between. The CDR3 sequence: CASRTDSTDTQYF. In DNA form, the CDR3 reads TGTGCCAGCAGGACGGACAGCACAGATACGCAGTATTTT.

CDR3 in amino acids: CSVDRSNTGELFF. The DNA for the CDR3 is TGCAGCGTTGACAGGTCGAACACCGGGGAGCTGTTTTTT. The V gene is TRBV29-1, the J gene TRBJ2-2; no definite D call. V was clipped by 3 bases and J by 0 bases, with 5 bases between them. The CDR3 length is 13 residues. Germline lookup yields CDR1 SQVTM and CDR2 ANQGSEA.

V usage is TRBV29-1 and J usage is TRBJ2-5; 9 bases are shared with TRBD1. In germline, CDR1 is SQVTM, CDR2 ANQGSEA. The V gene end was trimmed by 6 bases and the J gene end by 5 bases; junction bases not matched to a gene: 7. The CDR3 has 13 amino acids. In DNA form, the CDR3 reads TGCAGCGTAGGGACAGGGAATGCCGAGACCCAGTACTTC. It yields the protein CSVGTGNAETQYF.

This chain connects TRBV10-1 to TRBJ2-5, with 7 positions matching TRBD2. Germline-derived CDR1 and CDR2 are WNHNN and SYGVQD (reference sequence). This CDR3 is 12 amino acids long. Unmatched junction bases numbered 3, after V lost 3 bases and J lost 8 bases. The CDR3 is CASSDPGLTQYF. In DNA, the CDR3 is TGCGCCAGCAGTGACCCGGGACTAACCCAGTACTTC.

The table lists this clone with a few counts. The J gene is TRBJ2-4, the V gene TRBV18; perhaps TRBD2 as D (6 bases). The CDR3 has 17 residues. Germline CDR1 KGHSH, CDR2 LQKENI. Trimming stripped 0 bases from V and 0 bases from J, with 12 bases between. The CDR3 protein is CASSPPESGLAKNIQYF. The CDR3 nucleotides read TGTGCCAGCTCACCACCGGAGAGCGGGCTAGCCAAAAACATTCAGTACTTC. Using reference TRBV18 and TRBJ2-4 for the parts outside the CDR3, the full variable domain is NAGVMQNPRHLVRRRGQEARLRCSPMKGHSHVYWYRQLPEEGLKFMVYLQKENIIDESGMPKERFSAEFPKEGPSILRIQQVVRGDSAAYFCASSPPESGLAKNIQYFGAGTRLSVL.

The chain is built from TRBV29-1 and TRBJ1-5; TRBD1 aligns across 9 bases. The trim removed 6 bases at V and 6 bases at J, leaving 6 bases unmatched. Germline CDR1 reads SQVTM; CDR2 reads ANQGSEA. The CDR3 runs to 13 residues. CDR3 sequence (DNA): TGCAGCGTAAACAGGGGGCAGGGTCAGCCCCAGCATTTT. Translated: CSVNRGQGQPQHF.

The chain is built from TRBV29-1 and TRBJ1-2; D is perhaps TRBD1 (6 bases). There are 16 residues in the CDR3. The V gene lost 6 bases and the J gene lost 0 bases, with 20 bases spanning the gap. Germline CDR1 SQVTM, CDR2 ANQGSEA. The CDR3 sequence is CSVRTPGTTTNYGYTF. Written as DNA, the CDR3 is TGCAGCGTCAGAACGCCAGGGACAACCACTAACTATGGCTACACCTTC.

A few counts support this clone. The genes are TRBV30 and TRBJ1-2; D is ambiguous. The CDR3 runs to 11 residues. Looked up from germline, CDR1 is GTSNPN and CDR2 is SVGIG (reference sequence). V lost 2 bases to trimming and J lost 7 bases, with 8 bases between them. CDR3 residues: CAWSRFFGYTF. CDR3 in DNA: TGTGCCTGGAGTCGGTTTTTTGGCTACACCTTC. The full variable domain, in which reference TRBV30 and TRBJ1-2 provide the parts outside the CDR3, is SQTIHQWPATLVQPVGSPLSLECTVEGTSNPNLYWYRQAAGRGLQLLFYSVGIGQISSEVPQNLSASRPQDRQFILSSKKLLLSDSGFYLCAWSRFFGYTFGSGTRLTVV.

This chain joins TRBV5-1 and TRBJ2-3; 8 bases fit TRBD2. The CDR3 covers 16 residues. The V segment lost 1 base and the J segment 5 bases; nucleotides outside the gene matches: 9. Looked up from germline, CDR1 is SGHRS and CDR2 is YFSETQ. The CDR3 sequence is CASSLWGAGEGDTQYF. In nucleotides, the CDR3 is TGCGCCAGCAGCTTGTGGGGAGCGGGAGAGGGAGATACGCAGTATTTT.

This clone has just a few counts. J is TRBJ2-1 and V is TRBV29-1; D is tentatively TRBD1 or TRBD2 (6 bases each). Looked up from germline, CDR1 is SQVTM and CDR2 is ANQGSEA. The CDR3 contains 13 residues. The ends were cut back, 7 bases at V and 5 bases at J, with 15 bases in the middle. For the CDR3, the DNA is TGCAGCGCCGCCCTGGGGGGCCACAATGAGCAGTTCTTC. Translating it yields CSAALGGHNEQFF.